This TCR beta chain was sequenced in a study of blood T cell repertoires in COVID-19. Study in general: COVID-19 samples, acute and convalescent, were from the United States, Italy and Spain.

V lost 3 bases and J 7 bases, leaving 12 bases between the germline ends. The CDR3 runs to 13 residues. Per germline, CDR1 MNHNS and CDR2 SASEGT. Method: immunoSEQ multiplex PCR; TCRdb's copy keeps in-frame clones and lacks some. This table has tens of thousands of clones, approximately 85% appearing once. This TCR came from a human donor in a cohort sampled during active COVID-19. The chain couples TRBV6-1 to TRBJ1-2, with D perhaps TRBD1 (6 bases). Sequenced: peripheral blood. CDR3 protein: CASSERGGLGYTF. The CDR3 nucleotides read TGTGCCAGCAGTGAGAGGGGGGGACTTGGCTACACCTTC.